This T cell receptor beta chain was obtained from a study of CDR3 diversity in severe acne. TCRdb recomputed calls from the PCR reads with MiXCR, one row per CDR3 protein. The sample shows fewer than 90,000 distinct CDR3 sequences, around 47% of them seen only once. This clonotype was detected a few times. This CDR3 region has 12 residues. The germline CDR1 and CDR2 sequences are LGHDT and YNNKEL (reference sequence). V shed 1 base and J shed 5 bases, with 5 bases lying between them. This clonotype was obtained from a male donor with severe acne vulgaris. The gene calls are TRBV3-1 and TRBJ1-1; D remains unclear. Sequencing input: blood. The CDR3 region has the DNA TGTGCCAGCAGCCAAGTCCGAACTGAAGCTTTCTTT. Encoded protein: CASSQVRTEAFF.